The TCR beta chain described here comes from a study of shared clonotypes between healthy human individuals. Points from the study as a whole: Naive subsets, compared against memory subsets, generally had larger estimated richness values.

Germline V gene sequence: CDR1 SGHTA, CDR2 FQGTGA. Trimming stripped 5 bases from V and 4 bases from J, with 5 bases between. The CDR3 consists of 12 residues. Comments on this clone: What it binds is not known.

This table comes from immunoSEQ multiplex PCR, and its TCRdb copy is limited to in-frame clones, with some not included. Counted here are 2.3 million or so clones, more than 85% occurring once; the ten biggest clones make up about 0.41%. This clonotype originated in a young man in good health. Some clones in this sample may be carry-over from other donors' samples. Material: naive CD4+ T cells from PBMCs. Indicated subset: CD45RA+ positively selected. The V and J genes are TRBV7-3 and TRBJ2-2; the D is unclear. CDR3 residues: CASSATTGELFF. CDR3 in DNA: TGTGCCAGCAGCGCCACCACCGGGGAGCTGTTTTTT. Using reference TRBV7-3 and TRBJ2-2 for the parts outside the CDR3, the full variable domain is GAGVSQTPSNKVTEKGKYVELRCDPISGHTALYWYRQSLGQGPEFLIYFQGTGAADDSGLPNDRFFAVRPEGSVSTLKIQRTERGDSAVYLCASSATTGELFFGEGSRLTVL.